This TCR beta chain was sequenced during a study of CD8 T cells in ankylosing spondylitis. General observations from the study: In ankylosing spondylitis patients, matched synovial fluid reportedly showed significant enrichment of disease-linked clones. Blood from ankylosing spondylitis patients appeared to carry a characteristic roughly 8-variant TCR beta motif.

This clonotype was picked up many times. Its target is unknown. TCRdb recomputed calls from the 5' RACE reads with MiXCR, one row per CDR3 protein. The sample has 150,000 to 200,000 distinct CDR3 sequences, approximately 12% seen once. Sequenced material: blood, either unsorted or a sorted T cell fraction (not recorded which). The clonotype was recovered from a female donor with ankylosing spondylitis or in good health (not recorded which).

As DNA, the CDR3 is TGCGCCAGCAGCTTACAACCAGGGGTACATGAGCAGTTCTTC. It translates to CASSLQPGVHEQFF. The chain links TRBV5-1 to TRBJ2-1, with D perhaps TRBD1 (6 bases). The CDR3 loop spans 14 amino acids. CDR1 is SGHRS and CDR2 is YFSETQ in the germline V gene. The V and J ends lost 2 bases and 8 bases respectively, with 14 bases between them.